Given below is one T cell receptor beta chain in context. Its antigen is unknown. The data were taken from a study of blood T cells in healthy people across ages. Broader study findings: Diversity estimated from one million T cells was considered an underestimate.

A second about 6 to 12 cycle PCR used barcoded and J-beta primers. MiXCR was run by TCRdb on the 5' RACE reads, yielding one entry per CDR3 protein. The data show about a million distinct CDR3 sequences, just over 50% seen once. The CDR3 contains 15 residues. Per the germline V gene, CDR1 is SGHRS and CDR2 is YFSETQ. V shed 1 base, J shed 1 base, and the junction held 4 bases outside the gene matches. Input material: blood. The receptor was isolated from a woman aged 55-69 years in good health. The rearrangement links TRBV5-1 to TRBJ2-5; TRBD2 agrees at 7 bases. CDR3 sequence: CASSLRASGQETQYF. CDR3 bases: TGCGCCAGCAGCTTGCGGGCTAGCGGCCAAGAGACCCAGTACTTC.